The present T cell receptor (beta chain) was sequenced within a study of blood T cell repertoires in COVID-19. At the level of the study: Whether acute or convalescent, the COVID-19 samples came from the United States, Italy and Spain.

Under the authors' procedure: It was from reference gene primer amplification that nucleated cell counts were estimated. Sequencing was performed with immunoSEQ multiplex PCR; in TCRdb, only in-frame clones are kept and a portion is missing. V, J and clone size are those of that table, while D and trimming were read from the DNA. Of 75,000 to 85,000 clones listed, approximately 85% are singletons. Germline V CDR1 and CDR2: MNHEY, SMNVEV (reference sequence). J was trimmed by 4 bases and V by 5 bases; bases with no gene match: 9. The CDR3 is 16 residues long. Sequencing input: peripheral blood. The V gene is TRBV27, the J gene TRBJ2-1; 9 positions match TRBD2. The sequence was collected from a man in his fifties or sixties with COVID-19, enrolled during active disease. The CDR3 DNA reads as TGTGCCAGCAGTCCAGTAGCGGGAGTTGCTTACAATGAGCAGTTCTTC. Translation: CASSPVAGVAYNEQFF.